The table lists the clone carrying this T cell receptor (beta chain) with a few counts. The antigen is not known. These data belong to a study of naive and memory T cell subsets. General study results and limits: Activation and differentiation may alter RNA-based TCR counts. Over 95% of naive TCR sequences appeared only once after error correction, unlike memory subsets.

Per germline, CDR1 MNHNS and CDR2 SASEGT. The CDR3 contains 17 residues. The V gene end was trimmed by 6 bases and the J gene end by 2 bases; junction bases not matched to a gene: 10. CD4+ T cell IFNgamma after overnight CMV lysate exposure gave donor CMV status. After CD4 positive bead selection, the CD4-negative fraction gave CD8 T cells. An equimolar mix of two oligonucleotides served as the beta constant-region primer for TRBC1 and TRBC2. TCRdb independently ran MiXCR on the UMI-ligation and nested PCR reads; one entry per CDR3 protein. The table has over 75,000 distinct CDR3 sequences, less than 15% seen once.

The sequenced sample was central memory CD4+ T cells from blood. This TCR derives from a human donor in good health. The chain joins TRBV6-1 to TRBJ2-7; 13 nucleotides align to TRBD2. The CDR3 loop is CASRGGLAGVGTYEQYF. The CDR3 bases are TGTGCCAGCAGGGGAGGACTAGCGGGAGTTGGGACCTACGAGCAGTACTTC.